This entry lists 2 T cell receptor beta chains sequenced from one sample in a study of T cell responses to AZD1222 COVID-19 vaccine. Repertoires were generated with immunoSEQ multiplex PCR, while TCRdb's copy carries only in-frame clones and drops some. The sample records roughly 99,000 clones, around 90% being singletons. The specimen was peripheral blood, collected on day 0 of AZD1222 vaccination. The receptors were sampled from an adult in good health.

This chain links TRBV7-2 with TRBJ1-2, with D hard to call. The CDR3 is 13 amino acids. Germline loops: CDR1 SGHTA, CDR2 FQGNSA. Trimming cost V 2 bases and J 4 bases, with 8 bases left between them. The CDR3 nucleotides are TGTGCCAGCAGCTTATCGGGTTCCTATGGCTACACCTTC. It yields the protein CASSLSGSYGYTF.

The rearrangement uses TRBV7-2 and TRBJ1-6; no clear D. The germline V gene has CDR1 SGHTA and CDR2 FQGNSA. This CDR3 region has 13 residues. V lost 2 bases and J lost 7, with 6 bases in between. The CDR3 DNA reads TGTGCCAGCAGCTTATGGGAGAATTCACCCCTCCACTTT. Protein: CASSLWENSPLHF.